The 12 T cell receptor beta chains presented below share a single source sample, sequenced in a study of T cell clonotyping in hematopoietic cell transplantation. Sequenced by immunoSEQ multiplex PCR; TCRdb stores in-frame clones only, minus some. The table has some 6,300 clones, approximately 90% seen once. This specimen was peripheral blood mononuclear cells, taken 100 days after allogeneic stem cell transplant. The receptors derive from a female patient between 40 and 55 years old who had an allogeneic stem cell transplant from a related donor, so the T cells may come from the graft donor. Some clones in this sample may be carry-over from other donors' samples.

The gene calls are TRBV5-1 and TRBJ1-4; no firm D call. With 4 bases removed from V and 6 bases from J, the gap between germline ends came to 16 bases. This CDR3 contains 15 residues. The germline V gene encodes CDR1 SGHRS and CDR2 YFSETQ. CDR3 residues: CASSADGRGDEKLFF. CDR3 DNA: TGCGCCAGCAGCGCGGACGGTCGGGGAGATGAAAAACTGTTTTTT.

The CDR3 region has the DNA TGTGCCAGCAGCCATAGACAGGGCTCCACTGAAGCTTTCTTT. It is translated as CASSHRQGSTEAFF. The chain has TRBV6-6 and TRBJ1-1; 7 nucleotides align to TRBD1. V shed 6 bases, J shed 4 bases, and the junction held 8 bases outside the gene matches. Germline CDR1 reads MNHNY; CDR2 reads SVGAGI (reference sequence). This CDR3 has 14 residues.

This clone was observed a handful of times. The genes are TRBV7-9 and TRBJ1-5, with D perhaps matching TRBD1 (6 bases). The CDR3 loop spans 13 amino acids. CDR1 and CDR2 (germline): SEHNR, FQNEAQ (reference sequence). V was shortened by 5 bases and J by 4 bases, with 9 bases between the two germline ends. The CDR3 coding sequence is TGTGCCAGCAGCCAACAGGGAAATCAGCCCCAGCATTTT. Protein sequence: CASSQQGNQPQHF.

In its sample, this clone was seen a few times. This CDR3 reads CASSSPGGVDGDYGYTF. The CDR3, as DNA: TGTGCCAGCAGCTCCCCTGGTGGTGTCGACGGGGACTATGGCTACACCTTC. The chain recombines TRBV7-9 with TRBJ1-2, with no clear D. This CDR3 has 17 residues. From germline, CDR1 is SEHNR and CDR2 FQNEAQ (reference sequence). Trimming pared 4 bases from V and 3 bases from J, leaving 21 bases between.

This clone has a single count. The chain joins TRBV5-1 to TRBJ2-7, with 12 bases lining up with TRBD2. The CDR3 spans 17 residues. Unmatched junction bases numbered 13, after V lost 3 bases and J lost 6 bases. CDR1 SGHRS and CDR2 YFSETQ come from the germline V gene. CDR3 nucleotides: TGCGCCAGCAGCTCCGGACAGGGCGGACTAGCGGGACCCGAGCAGTACTTC. This codes for CASSSGQGGLAGPEQYF.

The DNA of the CDR3 is TGTGCCAGCAGCCTAATGACGGGAGAGACCCAGTACTTC. The encoded protein is CASSLMTGETQYF. V and J are TRBV14 and TRBJ2-5; D is uncertain. CDR3 length equals 13 residues. The V end lost 4 bases, the J end lost 4 bases, and 10 bases lay between the germline ends. In germline, CDR1 is SGHDN, CDR2 FVKESK.

The chain is built from TRBV30 and TRBJ1-2; 10 nucleotides line up with TRBD1. This CDR3 contains 13 residues. Germline V gene data show CDR1 as GTSNPN and CDR2 as SVGIG (reference sequence). The CDR3 is CASGQGIDYGYTF. DNA for the CDR3: TGTGCTTCGGGACAGGGGATAGACTATGGCTACACCTTC.

This rearrangement joins TRBV7-9 to TRBJ2-2; 8 positions match TRBD2. There are 16 residues in the CDR3. Losses at the gene ends were 1 base for V and 0 bases for J; bases not matched to a gene: 1. Germline V gene data show CDR1 as SEHNR and CDR2 as FQNEAQ (reference sequence). This chain's CDR3 is CASSLVAGTNTGELFF. The DNA for the CDR3 is TGTGCCAGCAGCTTAGTAGCGGGAACGAACACCGGGGAGCTGTTTTTT.

CDR3 sequence (DNA): TGTGCCAGCCCGGGCCCAACGACAGGGACGTACGAGCAGTACTTC. Translated, it gives CASPGPTTGTYEQYF. The rearrangement joins TRBV28 to TRBJ2-7, with TRBD1 matching 7 bases. This CDR3 has 15 residues. Germline V CDR1 and CDR2: MDHEN, SYDVKM. The V and J ends lost 8 bases and 4 bases, in that order; junction bases with no gene match: 14.

This clone was picked up a small number of times. The rearrangement uses TRBV27 and TRBJ2-7; the D is unclear. Looked up from germline, CDR1 is MNHEY and CDR2 is SMNVEV (reference sequence). The length of the CDR3 is 14 residues. V was clipped by 2 bases and J by 0 bases, with 8 bases between them. The CDR3 bases are TGTGCCAGCAGTTTAACCCCAACCTCCTACGAGCAGTACTTC. Translated, it gives CASSLTPTSYEQYF.

CDR3 DNA: TGCGCCAGCAGCTTGACTCAGAGCTCCTACGAGCAGTACTTC. Translated, it gives CASSLTQSSYEQYF. The chain recombines TRBV5-1 with TRBJ2-7; D remains ambiguous. The ends were cut back, 1 base at V and 0 bases at J, with 8 bases in the middle. CDR1 SGHRS and CDR2 YFSETQ come from the germline V gene. This CDR3 has 14 residues.

In this sample, this clone turned up once. The chain carries TRBV5-6 and TRBJ2-7; TRBD1 agrees at 7 bases. The J segment lost 0 bases and the V segment lost 2 bases, leaving 11 bases of the junction unmatched. The CDR3 is made up of 17 amino acids. Germline lookup yields CDR1 SGHDT and CDR2 YYEEEE. This chain's CDR3 is CASSFKTRTGISYEQYF. The CDR3 region has the DNA TGTGCCAGCAGCTTTAAAACGAGGACAGGAATCTCCTACGAGCAGTACTTC.